The clone carrying this T cell receptor beta chain turned up a few times. The CDR3 runs to 16 residues. The germline V and J ends were trimmed by 6 bases and 2 bases, with 17 bases remaining between them. Germline V lookup: CDR1 MNHNS, CDR2 SASEGT. Sample time point: newly diagnosed GD, antithyroid drugs for less than 3 months. PBMC-extracted RNA yielded the TCR library. HTBI primers from iRepertoire and Arm-PCR of CDR3 regions yielded the TCR beta libraries. TCRdb analysed the multiplex PCR reads with MiXCR anew, one entry per CDR3 protein. The table has about 620,000 distinct CDR3 sequences, roughly 15% seen once. This sample stems from a study of regulatory T cells in long-lasting Graves disease. Separately, the same data were catalogued under a study of T cells in Graves' hyperthyroidism and ophthalmopathy.

Sequencing used peripheral blood mononuclear cells (PBMCs), obtained at new diagnosis, from a patient treated with antithyroid drugs. This clonotype was obtained from a woman in her thirties with Graves disease. The V gene is TRBV6-1, the J gene TRBJ1-5, with D possibly being TRBD1 (5 bases). The CDR3 DNA sequence: TGTGCCAGCAGGGGTTCAGGGTTTGGGGGCAATCAGCCCCAGCATTTT. Encoded protein: CASRGSGFGGNQPQHF.